The 3 T cell receptor beta chains below all came from one sample that was sequenced in a study of T-cell memory formation after mild COVID-19. TCRdb fed the 5' RACE reads into MiXCR, producing one record per CDR3 protein. The repertoire holds under 40,000 distinct CDR3 sequences, around 8% seen once, with less than 30% in the top ten. Source material: PBMCs or a T cell subset sorted from them (not recorded which). All receptors derive from a man in his late teens or twenties who had mild COVID-19 (a few samples of this study predate the infection). Cell type and time point are not known.

This clonotype was detected ten times or more. The rearrangement uses TRBV20-1 and TRBJ1-6; D unresolved. Germline assignment: CDR1 DFQATT and CDR2 SNEGSKA (reference sequence). The CDR3 loop spans 15 amino acids. V was shortened by 6 bases and J by 5 bases, with 17 bases between the two germline ends. The CDR3 sequence: CSATGSSVNNSPLHF. In DNA, the CDR3 is TGCAGTGCCACCGGGTCAAGCGTTAATAATTCACCCCTCCACTTT.

This clonotype was found many times. The chain carries TRBV27 and TRBJ2-2, with D maybe TRBD2 (5 bases). Germline CDR1 is MNHEY and CDR2 is SMNVEV (reference sequence). V lost 3 bases and J 7 bases, leaving 9 bases between the germline ends. This CDR3 spans 13 amino acids. CDR3: CASSLRGIGELFF. The DNA of the CDR3 is TGTGCCAGCAGTTTGAGAGGGATCGGGGAGCTGTTTTTT.

This clonotype was counted ten times or more. This sequence joins TRBV5-6 and TRBJ2-7; D call uncertain. The germline CDR1 and CDR2 sequences are SGHDT and YYEEEE. The CDR3 covers 13 residues. V gave up 5 bases and J gave up 5 bases, with 14 bases separating them. CDR3 loop: CASRSSRIHEQYV. CDR3 bases: TGTGCCAGCAGATCCAGTCGCATTCACGAGCAGTACGTC.